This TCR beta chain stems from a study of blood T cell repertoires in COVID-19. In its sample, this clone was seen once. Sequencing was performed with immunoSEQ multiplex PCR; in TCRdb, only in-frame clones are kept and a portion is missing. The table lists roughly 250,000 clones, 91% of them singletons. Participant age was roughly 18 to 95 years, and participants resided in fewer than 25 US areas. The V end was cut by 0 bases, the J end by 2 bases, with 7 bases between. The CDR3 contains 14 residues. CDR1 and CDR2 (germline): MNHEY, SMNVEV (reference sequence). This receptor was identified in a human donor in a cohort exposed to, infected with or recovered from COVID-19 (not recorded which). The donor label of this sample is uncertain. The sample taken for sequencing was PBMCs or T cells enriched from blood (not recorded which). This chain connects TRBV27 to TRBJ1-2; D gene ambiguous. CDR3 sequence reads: CASSLSRENYGYTF. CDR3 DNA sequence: TGTGCCAGCAGTTTATCGAGGGAGAACTATGGCTACACCTTC.